This TCR beta chain was sequenced during a study of CD8 T cells in ankylosing spondylitis. Study-wide findings and caveats: Significant enrichment of disease-linked clones was reportedly seen in matched ankylosing spondylitis synovial fluid.

The length of the CDR3 is 12 residues. The germline V gene encodes CDR1 SNHLY and CDR2 FYNNEI. Quantitative 5'-RACE with molecular barcodes generated TCR beta libraries. TCRdb reprocessed the 5' RACE reads with MiXCR, giving one entry per CDR3 protein. Among 200,000 to 250,000 distinct CDR3 sequences listed, about 10% were seen once. As to this clonotype: Antigen specificity is unknown. One end of the junction varies from germline; a read error may be responsible.

This receptor was identified in a male donor with ankylosing spondylitis or in good health (not recorded which). Material: blood, either unsorted or a sorted T cell fraction (not recorded which). J is TRBJ2-7 and V is TRBV2; D unclear. CDR3 sequence: CASSSSSYEQCF. DNA for the CDR3: TGTGCCAGCTCATCAAGCTCCTACGAGCAGTGCTTC.